The 32 T cell receptor beta chains below come from one sample, sequenced in a study of vaccination and CD4 T cells after COVID-19. The Oncomine TCR Beta short-read assay generated sequence data from the DNA of cultured CD4+ T cells. Investigators obtained genomic DNA by extraction from cultured CD4+ T cells. Each CDR3 protein is one row after TCRdb ran MiXCR on the PCR reads. The sample lists more than 10,000 distinct CDR3 sequences, approximately 32% occurring once. Treatment here: approximately 10-day PBMC culture with coronavirus spike peptide pools or control peptides (ViraFEST assay). Before the COVID-19 pandemic (2011-2018), CD4+ T cells were obtained from the unexposed donor. For these receptors, no antigen is known. Specimen: CD4+ T cells from blood, cultured in vitro. The source of these receptors is a human donor in good health.

The chain employs TRBV4-3 and TRBJ1-6; D remains unclear. This CDR3 is built from 15 residues. Trimming took off 0 bases at V and 6 bases at J, with 9 bases between the two ends. Germline V CDR1 and CDR2: LGHNA, YSLEER. The CDR3 DNA reads TGCGCCAGCAGCCAAGAGGTCGGGATTAATTCACCCCTCCACTTT. Protein: CASSQEVGINSPLHF.

The rearrangement uses TRBV6-2 or TRBV6-3 and TRBJ1-3; D ambiguous. CDR3 length: 17 amino acids. CDR1 is MNHEY and CDR2 is SVGEGT in the germline V gene. The germline V and J ends were trimmed by 0 bases and 4 bases, with 16 bases remaining between them. As DNA, the CDR3 is TGTGCCAGCAGTTACTCGACACCGGGCCGCTCAGGAAACACCATATATTTT. Translated, it gives CASSYSTPGRSGNTIYF.

This clonotype came up a few times. The chain has TRBV7-9 and TRBJ2-3; no definite D call. Germline CDR1 reads SEHNR; CDR2 reads FQNEAQ (reference sequence). V gave up 1 base and J gave up 5 bases, with 13 bases separating them. The CDR3 contains 15 residues. CDR3 sequence (DNA): TGTGCCAGCAGCTTAGGTTTAAAGGAAATAGATACGCAGTATTTT. It encodes CASSLGLKEIDTQYF.

This clonotype was counted between two and nine times. V usage is TRBV20-1 and J usage is TRBJ2-2, with 7 nucleotides matching TRBD2. The trim removed 4 bases at V and 8 bases at J, leaving 19 bases unmatched. CDR1 is DFQATT and CDR2 is SNEGSKA in the germline V gene (reference sequence). There are 17 residues in the CDR3. The CDR3 reads CSAIHSGASRGSGELFF. Written as DNA, the CDR3 is TGCAGTGCTATCCACAGCGGGGCTAGCCGAGGGTCGGGGGAGCTGTTTTTT.

By share, this clonotype counts as medium-sized (0.01 to 0.1%). The chain is built from TRBV6-2 or TRBV6-3 and TRBJ1-5, with no clear D. The CDR3 runs to 16 residues. Germline assignment: CDR1 MNHEY and CDR2 SVGEGT. The V and J ends lost 5 bases and 6 bases respectively, with 20 bases between them. CDR3 in DNA: TGTGCCAGCAGTCCTCCGGCAGGCTGGAATGGTCAGCCCCAGCATTTT. This gives the protein CASSPPAGWNGQPQHF.

CDR3 residues: CASSPPTSGSHEQYF. The DNA of the CDR3 is TGTGCCAGCAGTCCCCCGACTAGCGGGAGCCACGAGCAGTACTTC. This chain joins TRBV28 and TRBJ2-7; 12 nucleotides line up with TRBD2. The trim removed 5 bases at V and 5 bases at J, leaving 7 bases unmatched. This CDR3 comprises 15 residues. The germline CDR1 and CDR2 sequences are MDHEN and SYDVKM. The full variable domain, rest sourced from reference TRBV28 and TRBJ2-7, is DVKVTQSSRYLVKRTGEKVFLECVQDMDHENMFWYRQDPGLGLRLIYFSYDVKMKEKGDIPEGYSVSREKKERFSLILESASTNQTSMYLCASSPPTSGSHEQYFGPGTRLTVT.

This clonotype was counted only a few times. CDR3 in amino acids: CASSLWARNDSNQPQHF. Written as DNA, the CDR3 is TGTGCCAGCAGTTTATGGGCCCGAAACGATAGCAATCAGCCCCAGCATTTT. The chain has TRBV28 and TRBJ1-5; unclear D gene. The CDR3 runs to 17 residues. CDR1 is MDHEN, CDR2 SYDVKM, per germline. With 0 bases removed from V and 0 bases from J, the gap between germline ends came to 12 bases.

This clonotype was counted between two and nine times. The chain has TRBV19 and TRBJ2-5, with D unclear. The CDR3 length is 11 residues. The germline gives CDR1 LNHDA, CDR2 SQIVND (reference sequence). With 5 bases removed from V and 5 bases from J, the gap between germline ends came to 6 bases. The CDR3 DNA follows: TGTGCCAGTAGTCGGTTGGAGACCCAGTACTTC. Translation: CASSRLETQYF.

This chain connects TRBV7-2 to TRBJ2-3; 10 nucleotides agree with TRBD2. This CDR3 contains 12 residues. The germline gives CDR1 SGHTA, CDR2 FQGNSA. DNA for the CDR3: TGTGGGAGCGGGAGGGCAAGAGATACGCAGTATTTT. Translating it yields CGSGRARDTQYF.

There are a few counts of this clonotype. The J gene is TRBJ1-5, the V gene TRBV6-1, with D tentatively TRBD1 (6 bases). Germline loops: CDR1 MNHNS, CDR2 SASEGT. The V end was cut by 2 bases, the J end by 3 bases, with 11 bases between. This CDR3 region has 15 residues. This chain's CDR3 is CASSESQGPNQPQHF. DNA of the CDR3: TGTGCCAGCAGTGAATCGCAGGGGCCCAATCAGCCCCAGCATTTT.

The chain uses TRBV20-1 and TRBJ2-1; tentative D call: TRBD2 (6 bases). Trimming removed 0 bases from V and 0 bases from J, with 12 bases in between. Germline CDR1 reads DFQATT; CDR2 reads SNEGSKA (reference sequence). The CDR3 extends over 16 amino acids. The CDR3 spells CSARESGGISYNEQFF. The CDR3 DNA reads as TGCAGTGCTAGAGAGTCTGGCGGGATCTCCTACAATGAGCAGTTCTTC.

By sample fraction, this clonotype is medium-sized. The chain employs TRBV20-1 and TRBJ1-2; TRBD1 might be the D (5 bases). The V end lost 6 bases, the J end lost 5 bases, and 25 bases lay between the germline ends. The CDR3 totals 16 residues. Per the germline V gene, CDR1 is DFQATT and CDR2 is SNEGSKA (reference sequence). CDR3 sequence: CSARVAREGFRYGYTF. CDR3 nucleotides: TGCAGTGCCCGCGTGGCCAGGGAAGGGTTTCGATATGGCTACACCTTC.

This chain connects TRBV24-1 to TRBJ2-1; 9 bases match TRBD1. The trim removed 6 bases at V and 2 bases at J, leaving 4 bases unmatched. This CDR3 has 15 amino acids. CDR1 and CDR2 (germline): KGHDR, SFDVKD. CDR3 nucleotides: TGTGCCACCAGTCCAGGGACAGGGACCTACAATGAGCAGTTCTTC. Amino acid sequence: CATSPGTGTYNEQFF.

V is TRBV7-9 and J is TRBJ2-1; no clear D. This CDR3 is 16 amino acids long. Germline CDR1 and CDR2: SEHNR and FQNEAQ (reference sequence). V lost 3 bases and J 0 bases, leaving 12 bases between the germline ends. The CDR3 here is CASSFMSLSSYNEQFF. Written as DNA, the CDR3 is TGTGCCAGCAGCTTTATGTCGCTGAGCTCCTACAATGAGCAGTTCTTC.

This chain joins TRBV20-1 and TRBJ2-7; possible D gene TRBD1, 6 bases. From germline, CDR1 is DFQATT and CDR2 SNEGSKA (reference sequence). The V end lost 3 bases, the J end lost 2 bases, and 11 bases lay between the germline ends. The CDR3 has 13 amino acids. CDR3 protein: CSARDRQTYEQYF. The CDR3 coding sequence is TGCAGTGCTAGGGACAGACAAACCTACGAGCAGTACTTC.

Regarding this clonotype: A much larger clone lies a single base off, so this may be a read error. The chain links TRBV19 to TRBJ2-6, with D perhaps matching TRBD1 (6 bases). From germline, CDR1 is LNHDA and CDR2 SQIVND (reference sequence). This CDR3 contains 16 residues. The CDR3 DNA sequence: TGTGCCAGTAGTATGGGACAAGCCTCTGTGGCCAACGTCCTGACTTTC. Translated: CASSMGQASVANVLTF.

The rearrangement joins TRBV6-1 to TRBJ2-1; 7 bases agree with TRBD2. CDR3 length: 14 residues. In germline, CDR1 is MNHNS, CDR2 SASEGT. After removal of 8 bases from V and 3 bases from J, the junction contained 7 bases not matched to a gene. The CDR3 sequence: CASRYLADYNEQFF. The CDR3 bases are TGTGCCAGCCGCTATCTAGCGGACTACAATGAGCAGTTCTTC.

This clonotype showed up just a few times. The CDR3 reads CSAALRSGNTIYF. As DNA, the CDR3 is TGCAGTGCTGCCCTACGCTCTGGAAACACCATATATTTT. This chain connects TRBV20-1 to TRBJ1-3; D is unresolved. CDR1 DFQATT and CDR2 SNEGSKA come from the germline V gene (reference sequence). Trimming stripped 5 bases from V and 0 bases from J, with 8 bases between. The CDR3 totals 13 residues.

This clonotype showed up just a few times. The rearrangement uses TRBV5-4 and TRBJ2-2; no definite D call. CDR1 SGHNT and CDR2 YYREEE come from the germline V gene (reference sequence). This CDR3 is 14 amino acids long. V gave up 5 bases and J gave up 4 bases, with 12 bases separating them. The CDR3 DNA reads as TGTGCCAGCAGTGCCCAAGGTGGCACCGGGGAGCTGTTTTTT. The encoded protein is CASSAQGGTGELFF.

The rearrangement uses TRBV12-3 or TRBV12-4 and TRBJ1-1, with D maybe TRBD1 (5 bases). V was trimmed by 6 bases and J by 0 bases, leaving 20 bases between them. The CDR3 contains 17 residues. The CDR3 is CASSQTLGGAVNTEAFF. As DNA, the CDR3 is TGTGCCAGCAGCCAGACCCTGGGAGGGGCGGTGAACACTGAAGCTTTCTTT.

The CDR3 is CASSFALGDTQYF. CDR3 sequence (DNA): TGTGCCAGCAGTTTTGCCCTGGGAGATACGCAGTATTTT. V gene TRBV12-3 or TRBV12-4 combines with J gene TRBJ2-3; no clear D. The ends were cut back, 3 bases at V and 5 bases at J, with 9 bases in the middle. This CDR3 contains 13 residues.

In this sample, this clonotype is medium-sized. The V gene is TRBV15, the J gene TRBJ1-6; TRBD1 aligns across 10 bases. The germline V gene encodes CDR1 LNHNV and CDR2 YYDKDF (reference sequence). This CDR3 has 15 residues. J lost 8 bases, V lost 1 base, and 2 bases had no gene match. The CDR3 loop reads CATSRGGQGYSPLHF. As DNA, the CDR3 is TGTGCCACCAGCAGAGGGGGACAGGGGTATTCACCCCTCCACTTT.

J is TRBJ2-7 and V is TRBV11-2; D is perhaps TRBD2 (6 bases). CDR1 and CDR2 (germline): SGHAT, FQNNGV. The germline V and J ends were trimmed by 6 bases and 0 bases, with 18 bases remaining between them. The CDR3 loop spans 16 amino acids. CDR3 in DNA: TGTGCCAGCAGTTTGCGGGGCTTTCGAAGCTCCTACGAGCAGTACTTC. It specifies CASSLRGFRSSYEQYF. The variable domain in full, completed from reference TRBV11-2 and TRBJ2-7, reads EAGVAQSPRYKIIEKRQSVAFWCNPISGHATLYWYQQILGQGPKLLIQFQNNGVVDDSQLPKDRFSAERLKGVDSTLKIQPAKLEDSAVYLCASSLRGFRSSYEQYFGPGTRLTVT.

This chain links TRBV20-1 with TRBJ2-3, with 13 nucleotides matching TRBD2. After removal of 7 bases from V and 7 bases from J, the junction contained 5 bases not matched to a gene. The CDR3 loop spans 13 amino acids. Germline V CDR1 and CDR2: DFQATT, SNEGSKA (reference sequence). This CDR3 reads CSVLAGGKNTQYF. The CDR3 DNA reads as TGCAGTGTACTAGCGGGAGGGAAAAATACGCAGTATTTT.

The gene calls are TRBV12-3 or TRBV12-4 and TRBJ1-5, with 8 nucleotides matching TRBD1. The CDR3 has 14 residues. The J segment lost 3 bases and the V segment lost 5 bases, leaving 3 bases of the junction unmatched. The CDR3 here is CASSRDRNNQPQHF. DNA of the CDR3: TGTGCCAGCAGTCGGGACAGGAACAATCAGCCCCAGCATTTT.

This clonotype was observed a handful of times. The chain is built from TRBV6-4 and TRBJ2-6; 7 positions agree with TRBD1. Germline V gene lookup returns CDR1 MRHNA and CDR2 SNTAGT. This CDR3 has 18 amino acids. V lost 0 bases, J lost 0 bases, and 5 bases stayed unmatched. CDR3: CASSDSNSGGSGANVLTF. The DNA of the CDR3 is TGTGCCAGCAGTGACTCGAACTCAGGGGGCTCTGGGGCCAACGTCCTGACTTTC.

The gene calls are TRBV6-1 and TRBJ1-5; D is ambiguous. V was trimmed by 6 bases and J by 5 bases, leaving 5 bases between them. CDR1 is MNHNS, CDR2 SASEGT, per germline. The length of the CDR3 is 11 residues. The CDR3 loop is CASRGDQPQHF. CDR3 nucleotides: TGTGCCAGCAGGGGTGATCAGCCCCAGCATTTT.

This clonotype was detected a few times. The genes are TRBV20-1 and TRBJ2-2, with 8 bases fitting TRBD2. This CDR3 spans 16 amino acids. J gave up 5 bases and V 0 bases, and 8 bases lay outside the gene matches. CDR1 DFQATT and CDR2 SNEGSKA come from the germline V gene (reference sequence). CDR3: CSARDEVAGLTGELFF. The CDR3 region has the DNA TGCAGTGCTAGAGATGAGGTAGCGGGACTTACCGGGGAGCTGTTTTTT.

This clonotype appeared a few times. One end of the junction does not line up with germline, which may come from a read error. This chain uses TRBV7-3 with TRBJ1-1; D might be TRBD1 (6 bases). Germline V CDR1 and CDR2: SGHTA, FQGTGA. The CDR3 has 13 residues. CDR3 region: CASSPPGGSLPIF. CDR3 DNA: TGTGCCAGCAGCCCTCCGGGGGGCTCCTTGCCGATCTTT.

Details on this clonotype: At one end, the junction sequence differs from germline, possibly due to a read error. The rearrangement links TRBV7-2 to TRBJ2-7, with TRBD2 matching over 9 bases. There are 17 residues in the CDR3. CDR1 and CDR2 from the germline V gene are SGHTA and FQGNSA. In DNA, the CDR3 is TGTGCCAACAGCTTAGTCGCGTGGGCTAGCGGGACCCACGAGCAGTACTTC. It yields the protein CANSLVAWASGTHEQYF. Filled out from reference TRBV7-2 and TRBJ2-7, the complete variable domain reads GAGVSQSPSNKVTEKGKDVELRCDPISGHTALYWYRQSLGQGLEFLIYFQGNSAPDKSGLPSDRFSAERTGGSVSTLTIQRTQQEDSAVYLCANSLVAWASGTHEQYFGPGTRLTVT.

This clonotype was counted a few times. V is TRBV28 and J is TRBJ2-2; 8 positions agree with TRBD1. The CDR3 contains 16 residues. V trimming: 1 base; J trimming: 7 bases; junction bases outside the gene matches: 8. The germline gives CDR1 MDHEN, CDR2 SYDVKM. The CDR3 DNA reads TGTGCCAGCAGTTTATTGGTCAGGGGGCGCGTCGGGGAGCTGTTTTTT. This gives the protein CASSLLVRGRVGELFF.

The chain joins TRBV5-1 to TRBJ2-2; D gene unclear. The CDR3 covers 14 residues. In germline, CDR1 is SGHRS, CDR2 YFSETQ. V shed 5 bases and J shed 5 bases, with 13 bases lying between them. The CDR3 nucleotides read TGCGCCAGCAGTCTGTCAGCCCATACCGGGGAGCTGTTTTTT. Translating gives CASSLSAHTGELFF. The whole variable domain, filled in from reference TRBV5-1 and TRBJ2-2, reads KAGVTQTPRYLIKTRGQQVTLSCSPISGHRSVSWYQQTPGQGLQFLFEYFSETQRNKGNFPGRFSGRQFSNSRSEMNVSTLELGDSALYLCASSLSAHTGELFFGEGSRLTVL.